These 32 T cell receptor beta chains share one sample of origin, sequenced in a study of blood T cell repertoires in COVID-19. Libraries were prepared by immunoSEQ multiplex PCR; TCRdb keeps only in-frame clonotypes and omits some of them. This table has approximately 280,000 clones, around 89% appearing once. Sequenced sample: peripheral blood. These receptors all come from a man aged 35-49 years with acute or convalescent COVID-19.

The J gene is TRBJ2-1, the V gene TRBV6-6, with 12 bases fitting TRBD2. The germline CDR1 and CDR2 sequences are MNHNY and SVGAGI (reference sequence). The CDR3 is 16 residues long. J gave up 9 bases and V 8 bases, and 14 bases lay outside the gene matches. The CDR3 DNA reads as TGTGCCAGCTCGACTAGCGGGGGCCTTGCCGGGAGTGAGCAGTTCTTC. Its translation: CASSTSGGLAGSEQFF.

This chain connects TRBV25-1 to TRBJ1-3; 7 nucleotides match TRBD1. V trimming: 1 base; J trimming: 0 bases; junction bases outside the gene matches: 9. Germline values: CDR1 MGHDK, CDR2 SYGVNS. CDR3 length: 18 amino acids. The CDR3, as DNA: TGTGCCAGCAGTGAATTCGTCAGGGGGAAGAGCTCTGGAAACACCATATATTTT. Translated, it gives CASSEFVRGKSSGNTIYF.

J is TRBJ1-3 and V is TRBV11-3, with D perhaps TRBD1 (6 bases). Trimming removed 3 bases from V and 4 bases from J, with 10 bases in between. The germline V gene encodes CDR1 SGHNT and CDR2 YENEEA. The CDR3 is 14 residues long. In nucleotides, the CDR3 is TGTGCCAGCAGCTTGGGGGCGAGAGGAAACACCATATATTTT. It codes for CASSLGARGNTIYF.

The chain is built from TRBV5-1 and TRBJ2-7; TRBD1 agrees at 9 bases. Germline V gene lookup returns CDR1 SGHRS and CDR2 YFSETQ. CDR3 size: 13 residues. V trimming: 5 bases; J trimming: 6 bases; junction bases outside the gene matches: 6. The CDR3 DNA follows: TGCGCCAGCAGGAGGACAGGGGCTTTCGAGCAGTACTTC. Protein sequence: CASRRTGAFEQYF.

The V gene is TRBV27, the J gene TRBJ1-1, with 10 positions matching TRBD1. The CDR3 consists of 13 residues. The germline gives CDR1 MNHEY, CDR2 SMNVEV (reference sequence). V dropped 5 bases and J dropped 9; count of bases not matched to a gene: 6. CDR3 residues: CASSPLTGGQAFF. CDR3 sequence (DNA): TGTGCCAGCAGTCCTTTGACAGGGGGCCAAGCTTTCTTT.

The chain employs TRBV6-4 and TRBJ1-2; D not certain. V shed 0 bases and J shed 8 bases, with 10 bases lying between them. Germline lookup yields CDR1 MRHNA and CDR2 SNTAGT. The CDR3 loop spans 13 amino acids. The DNA for the CDR3 is TGTGCCAGCAGTGACTCGCGGGAGGGAGGCTACACCTTC. The encoded protein is CASSDSREGGYTF.

This clone came up many times. The V gene is TRBV4-2, the J gene TRBJ2-3; 13 bases fit TRBD2. V was pared by 5 bases and J by 4 bases, with 9 bases of the junction left unmatched. The germline V gene encodes CDR1 LGHNA and CDR2 YNFKEQ. This CDR3 is 17 amino acids long. The CDR3 protein is CASSKRGTSGGADTQYF. Here the CDR3 DNA reads TGTGCCAGCAGCAAGAGGGGTACTAGCGGGGGGGCAGATACGCAGTATTTT.

This chain joins TRBV6-1 and TRBJ2-7; 8 bases fit TRBD1. V lost 3 bases to trimming and J lost 0 bases; unmatched junction nucleotides: 10. The CDR3 contains 17 residues. CDR1 and CDR2 from the germline V gene are MNHNS and SASEGT. CDR3 DNA sequence: TGTGCCAGCAGTGACCCCGCGGGACAGGTCCTCTCCTACGAGCAGTACTTC. Its protein product is CASSDPAGQVLSYEQYF.

The chain employs TRBV5-6 and TRBJ1-2, with 10 bases that match TRBD1. Germline CDR1 reads SGHDT; CDR2 reads YYEEEE. The CDR3 consists of 14 residues. J lost 3 bases, V lost 3 bases, and 2 bases had no gene match. CDR3 in DNA: TGTGCCAGCAGCTCCGGACAGGGGGACTATGGCTACACCTTC. This codes for CASSSGQGDYGYTF.

The rearrangement links TRBV6-5 to TRBJ2-7; 9 bases agree with TRBD1. J was trimmed by 1 base and V by 6 bases; bases with no gene match: 7. Germline V gives CDR1 MNHEY, CDR2 SVGAGI. The CDR3 spans 15 residues. CDR3 residues: CASSPGTGISYEQYF. The CDR3 DNA reads TGTGCCAGCAGCCCCGGGACAGGGATTTCCTACGAGCAGTACTTC.

The chain combines TRBV6-5 with TRBJ2-1; 9 bases match TRBD2. Per the germline V gene, CDR1 is MNHEY and CDR2 is SVGAGI. The V and J ends lost 8 bases and 8 bases, in that order; junction bases with no gene match: 13. This CDR3 is built from 15 residues. CDR3 region: CASVPAGGALDEQFF. The DNA for the CDR3 is TGTGCCAGCGTCCCTGCGGGGGGGGCCCTAGATGAGCAGTTCTTC.

The J gene is TRBJ1-1, the V gene TRBV2; tentatively, D is TRBD1 (5 bases). Trimming took off 6 bases at V and 2 bases at J, with 10 bases between the two ends. Germline V lookup: CDR1 SNHLY, CDR2 FYNNEI. The CDR3 extends over 13 amino acids. CDR3 region: CASSRGGNTEAFF. The DNA of the CDR3 is TGTGCCAGCAGCCGGGGGGGAAACACTGAAGCTTTCTTT. The full variable domain, with the rest looked up from reference TRBV2 and TRBJ1-1, is EPEVTQTPSHQVTQMGQEVILRCVPISNHLYFYWYRQILGQKVEFLVSFYNNEISEKSEIFDDQFSVERPDGSNFTLKIRSTKLEDSAMYFCASSRGGNTEAFFGQGTRLTVV.

The V gene is TRBV25-1, the J gene TRBJ2-1; D possibly corresponds to TRBD1 (5 bases). V shed 4 bases and J shed 6 bases, with 13 bases lying between them. The germline V gene encodes CDR1 MGHDK and CDR2 SYGVNS. This CDR3 has 14 residues. CDR3 region: CASSVLGQLNEQFF. CDR3 nucleotides: TGTGCCAGCAGTGTTCTTGGACAACTCAATGAGCAGTTCTTC.

The chain carries TRBV14 and TRBJ1-1; tentative D call: TRBD1 (6 bases). The germline gives CDR1 SGHDN, CDR2 FVKESK. CDR3 size: 15 residues. Trimming pared 4 bases from V and 6 bases from J, leaving 18 bases between. CDR3 sequence: CASSLYGGQSSEAFF. The CDR3, as DNA: TGTGCCAGCAGCCTTTATGGTGGACAGTCCTCTGAAGCTTTCTTT.

In DNA, the CDR3 is TGCGCCAGCAGCTTCTGGGGAGAGACCCTTTCACCCCTCCACTTT. Protein product: CASSFWGETLSPLHF. This sequence joins TRBV5-1 and TRBJ1-6; D gene ambiguous. V lost 2 bases and J lost 9, with 15 bases in between. This CDR3 is built from 15 residues. Germline V gene sequence: CDR1 SGHRS, CDR2 YFSETQ.

The J gene is TRBJ2-1, the V gene TRBV5-1, with 10 bases fitting TRBD1. The ends lost 1 base at V and 7 bases at J; junction bases unmatched: 5. The length of the CDR3 is 15 residues. CDR1 SGHRS and CDR2 YFSETQ come from the germline V gene. CDR3 bases: TGCGCCAGCAGCTTGTGGGACAGGGGAATTAATGAGCAGTTCTTC. This sequence encodes CASSLWDRGINEQFF.

The CDR3 region has the DNA TGTGCCAGCGGTCCACTCGGCTACACCTTC. It translates to CASGPLGYTF. The chain uses TRBV6-6 and TRBJ1-2; D is ambiguous. The CDR3 totals 10 residues. The V and J ends lost 8 bases and 8 bases respectively, with 9 bases between them. Germline V gene lookup returns CDR1 MNHNY and CDR2 SVGAGI (reference sequence).

Comment on this clone: Other nucleotide sequences in the sample specify the same CDR3. V and J are TRBV11-3 and TRBJ2-1; TRBD2 might be the D (6 bases). The CDR3 has 15 residues. Germline loops: CDR1 SGHNT, CDR2 YENEEA. Trimming cost V 5 bases and J 1 base, with 12 bases left between them. CDR3 coding DNA: TGTGCCAGCAGCCCAGGCGGGGTATCCTACAATGAGCAGTTCTTC. It is translated as CASSPGGVSYNEQFF.

The chain employs TRBV5-4 and TRBJ2-2; 11 bases are shared with TRBD2. Germline CDR1 and CDR2: SGHNT and YYREEE (reference sequence). Losses at the gene ends were 0 bases for V and 6 bases for J; bases not matched to a gene: 7. This CDR3 is 17 amino acids long. DNA of the CDR3: TGTGCCAGCAGCTTGGTTAGCGGGGGGGCGAAAGCCGGGGAGCTGTTTTTT. Translation gives CASSLVSGGAKAGELFF.

The rearrangement uses TRBV5-1 and TRBJ2-6; D not certain. Germline V gene data show CDR1 as SGHRS and CDR2 as YFSETQ. The CDR3 has 16 amino acids. V was shortened by 5 bases and J by 0 bases, with 12 bases between the two germline ends. CDR3 DNA: TGCGCCAGCAGTTCCCAGGTCCACTCTGGGGCCAACGTCCTGACTTTC. Its translation is CASSSQVHSGANVLTF.

This rearrangement joins TRBV12-3 or TRBV12-4 to TRBJ1-2; TRBD1 is a possible D gene (5 bases). The CDR3 spans 12 residues. Deletions cut 6 bases from V and 6 bases from J, with 11 bases between. DNA of the CDR3: TGTGCCAGCAGCCGCGCGGGGCATGGCTACACCTTC. Translation: CASSRAGHGYTF.

This chain uses TRBV27 with TRBJ1-1; 10 bases align to TRBD1. The CDR3 is made up of 15 amino acids. Germline lookup yields CDR1 MNHEY and CDR2 SMNVEV (reference sequence). The trim removed 3 bases at V and 5 bases at J, leaving 6 bases unmatched. CDR3 nucleotide sequence: TGTGCCAGCAGTTTGTCGGGACAGGGGCTAACTGAAGCTTTCTTT. Its translation is CASSLSGQGLTEAFF.

This chain joins TRBV19 and TRBJ2-7; 8 nucleotides align to TRBD1. The trim removed 4 bases at V and 3 bases at J, leaving 5 bases unmatched. Germline assignment: CDR1 LNHDA and CDR2 SQIVND (reference sequence). The CDR3 has 14 residues. This CDR3 reads CASSTRQGIYEQYF. DNA of the CDR3: TGTGCCAGTAGTACCCGACAGGGGATCTACGAGCAGTACTTC.

About this clone itself: This same CDR3 is encoded by further DNA sequences in the sample. The chain recombines TRBV5-1 with TRBJ1-3; D is ambiguous. V gave up 0 bases and J gave up 0 bases, with 4 bases separating them. Germline-derived CDR1 and CDR2 are SGHRS and YFSETQ. This CDR3 spans 14 amino acids. CDR3 in DNA: TGCGCCAGCAGCTTGGGAGCCTCTGGAAACACCATATATTTT. Protein product: CASSLGASGNTIYF. Based on the CDR3 plus reference TRBV5-1 and TRBJ1-3, the full variable domain is KAGVTQTPRYLIKTRGQQVTLSCSPISGHRSVSWYQQTPGQGLQFLFEYFSETQRNKGNFPGRFSGRQFSNSRSEMNVSTLELGDSALYLCASSLGASGNTIYFGEGSWLTVV.

The chain couples TRBV5-6 to TRBJ1-5, with D perhaps TRBD1 (5 bases). Germline CDR1 is SGHDT and CDR2 is YYEEEE. The V end was cut by 1 base, the J end by 6 bases, with 14 bases between. The CDR3 totals 15 residues. This chain's CDR3 is CASSLWQGMTQPQHF. The CDR3 nucleotides read TGTGCCAGCAGCTTGTGGCAGGGAATGACTCAGCCCCAGCATTTT.

The chain carries TRBV10-3 and TRBJ2-2; maybe TRBD1 (5 bases). The V gene's germline CDR1 is ENHRY and CDR2 SYGVKD. The CDR3 has 15 amino acids. The V gene lost 2 bases and the J gene lost 7 bases, with 14 bases spanning the gap. CDR3: CAISEGAGLIGELFF. In DNA, the CDR3 is TGTGCCATCAGTGAGGGAGCAGGGCTGATCGGGGAGCTGTTTTTT.

V is TRBV12-5 and J is TRBJ1-1; TRBD1 might be the D (5 bases). CDR1 is LGHNT, CDR2 FRNRAP, per germline. CDR3 length: 15 residues. V lost 9 bases and J 3 bases, leaving 20 bases between the germline ends. The CDR3 loop reads CASAFGTGGDTEAFF. CDR3 DNA sequence: TGTGCTAGCGCCTTTGGCACGGGGGGGGACACTGAAGCTTTCTTT.

CDR3 DNA sequence: TGTGCCTGGAGAAGGGGGTACGCGAACACTGAAGCTTTCTTT. This encodes CAWRRGYANTEAFF. The gene calls are TRBV30 and TRBJ1-1; D is possibly TRBD1 (6 bases). This CDR3 has 14 amino acids. The V end was cut by 3 bases, the J end by 1 base, with 12 bases between. Per germline, CDR1 GTSNPN and CDR2 SVGIG (reference sequence).

This clone was counted only a few times. This chain connects TRBV6-5 to TRBJ1-1; D is undetermined. Trimming stripped 0 bases from V and 3 bases from J, with 11 bases between. Germline CDR1 is MNHEY and CDR2 is SVGAGI. This CDR3 is built from 15 residues. This CDR3 reads CASSYSYGRYTEAFF. DNA of the CDR3: TGTGCCAGCAGTTACTCGTACGGGAGGTACACTGAAGCTTTCTTT.

The genes are TRBV10-1 and TRBJ1-1; D may be TRBD1 (6 bases). The CDR3 totals 14 residues. Germline V CDR1 and CDR2: WNHNN, SYGVQD (reference sequence). Trimming left V 1 base short and J 4 bases short, with 10 bases between. As DNA, the CDR3 is TGCGCCAGCAGTGAGTTACAGGGCGGCACTGAAGCTTTCTTT. Protein sequence: CASSELQGGTEAFF.

V usage is TRBV11-2 and J usage is TRBJ2-4; 9 bases match TRBD1. CDR1 and CDR2 from the germline V gene are SGHAT and FQNNGV. The CDR3 spans 13 residues. Trimming cost V 4 bases and J 6 bases; bases outside gene matches: 1. The CDR3 loop reads CASSSDRGNIQYF. The DNA of the CDR3 is TGTGCCAGCAGCTCGGACAGGGGAAACATTCAGTACTTC. The full variable domain, its missing parts supplied by reference TRBV11-2 and TRBJ2-4, is EAGVAQSPRYKIIEKRQSVAFWCNPISGHATLYWYQQILGQGPKLLIQFQNNGVVDDSQLPKDRFSAERLKGVDSTLKIQPAKLEDSAVYLCASSSDRGNIQYFGAGTRLSVL.

This clone is a singleton in its sample. The chain carries TRBV27 and TRBJ1-2; TRBD1 aligns across 10 bases. This CDR3 has 15 amino acids. V shed 6 bases, J shed 4 bases, and the junction held 8 bases outside the gene matches. Germline V gene sequence: CDR1 MNHEY, CDR2 SMNVEV (reference sequence). The CDR3 sequence: CASSSGTGDLYGYTF. CDR3 in DNA: TGTGCCAGCAGCTCCGGGACAGGGGATCTCTATGGCTACACCTTC.